A single sample gave rise to the 28 T cell receptor beta chains below, sequenced in a study of T cell responses to AZD1222 COVID-19 vaccine. Sequencing used immunoSEQ multiplex PCR; TCRdb keeps in-frame clones, though not all of them. The sample includes about 100,000 clones, 85% to 90% of them seen just once. The source was peripheral blood, collected on day 0 of AZD1222 vaccination. The receptors shown here come from an adult in good health.

This rearrangement joins TRBV28 to TRBJ2-5; 10 bases match TRBD1. Germline CDR1 is MDHEN and CDR2 is SYDVKM. CDR3 length equals 15 residues. The ends lost 11 bases at V and 0 bases at J; junction bases unmatched: 9. The CDR3 nucleotides read TGTGCCGCCGATCCGGGACAGGGGTACCAAGAGACCCAGTACTTC. It specifies CAADPGQGYQETQYF.

The V gene is TRBV6-2 or TRBV6-3, the J gene TRBJ1-5, with D possibly being TRBD1 (5 bases). V was trimmed by 0 bases and J by 0 bases, leaving 15 bases between them. Per germline, CDR1 MNHEY and CDR2 SVGEGT. This CDR3 spans 18 amino acids. CDR3 protein: CASSYSWSGRDSNQPQHF. CDR3 DNA: TGTGCCAGCAGTTACTCGTGGTCAGGGAGGGATAGCAATCAGCCCCAGCATTTT.

This chain uses TRBV9 with TRBJ2-7; 9 bases align to TRBD2. CDR1 SGDLS and CDR2 YYNGEE come from the germline V gene. V shed 0 bases and J 5 bases; nucleotides not matched to a gene: 6. This CDR3 is built from 15 residues. The CDR3 reads CASSVDTSGYHEQYF. Written as DNA, the CDR3 is TGTGCCAGCAGCGTAGATACTAGCGGGTATCACGAGCAGTACTTC.

The chain couples TRBV5-6 to TRBJ2-7, with D unclear. The CDR3 extends over 12 amino acids. Looked up from germline, CDR1 is SGHDT and CDR2 is YYEEEE. V lost 4 bases and J lost 3, with 8 bases in between. The CDR3 region has the DNA TGTGCCAGCAGCGGGCTCTTCTACGAGCAGTACTTC. Protein product: CASSGLFYEQYF.

The chain uses TRBV30 and TRBJ2-2; perhaps TRBD1 as D (6 bases). The CDR3 length is 14 residues. CDR1 and CDR2 from the germline V gene are GTSNPN and SVGIG (reference sequence). Trimming removed 5 bases from V and 4 bases from J, with 14 bases in between. CDR3 amino acids: CAWLPGTSTGELFF. CDR3 bases: TGTGCCTGGCTACCCGGGACATCCACCGGGGAGCTGTTTTTT.

This rearrangement joins TRBV2 to TRBJ2-7; D ambiguous. Germline CDR1 SNHLY, CDR2 FYNNEI. There are 11 residues in the CDR3. V was cut by 10 bases and J by 5 bases, with 12 bases left in between. DNA for the CDR3: TGTGCCACTCAACGTGAGGACGAGCAGTACTTC. This translates into CATQREDEQYF.

The rearrangement joins TRBV15 to TRBJ1-6, with unresolved D. The ends were cut back, 0 bases at V and 8 bases at J, with 8 bases in the middle. The CDR3 consists of 14 residues. The germline V gene has CDR1 LNHNV and CDR2 YYDKDF (reference sequence). The CDR3 bases are TGTGCCACCAGCAGAGAAAGGTGGGATTCACCCCTCCACTTT. This codes for CATSRERWDSPLHF.

The V call is TRBV30, the J call TRBJ2-7; D may be TRBD1 or TRBD2 (5 bases each). This CDR3 spans 14 amino acids. V was clipped by 2 bases and J by 2 bases, with 13 bases between them. Germline V gene data show CDR1 as GTSNPN and CDR2 as SVGIG (reference sequence). CDR3 nucleotide sequence: TGTGCCTGGAGTAGTTGGGGGATCGCCTACGAGCAGTACTTC. It specifies CAWSSWGIAYEQYF.

The chain employs TRBV15 and TRBJ2-4; D not certain. This CDR3 is 14 amino acids long. In germline, CDR1 is LNHNV, CDR2 YYDKDF (reference sequence). V was trimmed by 6 bases and J by 6 bases, leaving 15 bases between them. CDR3 nucleotide sequence: TGTGCCACCAGTAAGGGTTTAGACGGAAACATTCAGTACTTC. Translation: CATSKGLDGNIQYF.

V usage is TRBV28 and J usage is TRBJ1-2; TRBD1 might be the D (5 bases). The CDR3 runs 16 residues. V lost 5 bases, J lost 6 bases, and 22 bases lay in between. Germline lookup yields CDR1 MDHEN and CDR2 SYDVKM. Written as DNA, the CDR3 is TGTGCCAGCAGTCCTCCCCTCCTCTCAGGGTACAATGGCTACACCTTC. This translates into CASSPPLLSGYNGYTF.

CDR3 protein: CASSLASGMNTEAFF. Here the CDR3 DNA reads TGTGCCAGCAGCTTAGCCTCGGGGATGAACACTGAAGCTTTCTTT. The V and J genes are TRBV7-9 and TRBJ1-1; D remains unclear. The CDR3 length is 15 residues. Trimming took 0 bases from V and 0 from J, leaving 8 bases between them. The germline gives CDR1 SEHNR, CDR2 FQNEAQ (reference sequence). The whole variable domain, filled in from reference TRBV7-9 and TRBJ1-1, reads DTGVSQNPRHKITKRGQNVTFRCDPISEHNRLYWYRQTLGQGPEFLTYFQNEAQLEKSRLLSDRFSAERPKGSFSTLEIQRTEQGDSAMYLCASSLASGMNTEAFFGQGTRLTVV.

The chain links TRBV4-2 to TRBJ2-7; TRBD1 matches at 11 bases. Unmatched junction bases numbered 4, after V lost 0 bases and J lost 3 bases. This CDR3 region has 16 residues. CDR1 LGHNA and CDR2 YNFKEQ come from the germline V gene. The CDR3 DNA follows: TGTGCCAGCAGCCAAGATTCGGGGACAGGGGGCTACGAGCAGTACTTC. It is translated as CASSQDSGTGGYEQYF.

This chain uses TRBV24-1 with TRBJ2-7; 8 bases fit TRBD1. CDR1 and CDR2 (germline): KGHDR, SFDVKD. Trimming took 4 bases from V and 2 from J; bases not matched to a gene: 6. The CDR3 contains 15 residues. CDR3 in DNA: TGTGCCACCAGTGAGGCCGGGACAGGCACCTACGAGCAGTACTTC. Translated, it gives CATSEAGTGTYEQYF.

This chain connects TRBV5-6 to TRBJ2-5; TRBD1 aligns across 9 bases. From germline, CDR1 is SGHDT and CDR2 YYEEEE. This CDR3 is 18 amino acids long. V lost 2 bases and J lost 2; bases outside the gene matches: 13. The DNA of the CDR3 is TGTGCCAGCAGCTTTCAGGGACAGGGTCTTCTGCTACAAGAGACCCAGTACTTC. Translating it yields CASSFQGQGLLLQETQYF.

This clone appeared a few times. V is TRBV27 and J is TRBJ1-1, with a possible D match to TRBD1 (6 bases). In germline, CDR1 is MNHEY, CDR2 SMNVEV (reference sequence). V lost 5 bases and J lost 7, with 14 bases in between. CDR3 length equals 13 residues. DNA of the CDR3: TGTGCCAGCAGTCTGAGGGGGGCTGATGAAGCTTTCTTT. Amino acid sequence: CASSLRGADEAFF.

The V and J genes are TRBV15 and TRBJ2-1, with TRBD2 identical over 13 bases. Germline V lookup: CDR1 LNHNV, CDR2 YYDKDF (reference sequence). The CDR3 sequence is 16 residues long. The V and J ends lost 4 bases and 8 bases, in that order; junction bases with no gene match: 8. CDR3 nucleotides: TGTGCCACCAGCATCGAGATTACTAGCGGGAGGGATGAGCAGTTCTTC. Amino acid sequence: CATSIEITSGRDEQFF.

This clone turned up a few times. The chain uses TRBV28 and TRBJ1-2; D possibly corresponds to TRBD1 (5 bases). Germline values: CDR1 MDHEN, CDR2 SYDVKM. The CDR3 length is 15 residues. V shed 6 bases and J shed 0 bases, with 14 bases lying between them. The CDR3 spells CASSTRGGANYGYTF. In DNA form, the CDR3 reads TGTGCCAGCAGCACCCGGGGGGGGGCTAACTATGGCTACACCTTC.

The V call is TRBV11-2, the J call TRBJ2-7; no firm D call. The ends were cut back, 6 bases at V and 4 bases at J, with 10 bases in the middle. The CDR3 loop spans 12 amino acids. From germline, CDR1 is SGHAT and CDR2 FQNNGV. CDR3 sequence (DNA): TGTGCCAGCAGTCCCCTGTTATACGAGCAGTACTTC. Amino acid sequence: CASSPLLYEQYF.

This chain links TRBV2 with TRBJ2-1, with 16 nucleotides matching TRBD2. Germline trimming cut 6 bases from V and 9 bases from J; bases unmatched to any gene: 2. The germline gives CDR1 SNHLY, CDR2 FYNNEI. This CDR3 has 14 amino acids. The CDR3 sequence is CASRGLAGGAEQFF. The CDR3 region has the DNA TGTGCCAGCAGGGGACTAGCGGGAGGGGCTGAGCAGTTCTTC.

The CDR3 sequence: CASSLGQGYGYTF. The CDR3 DNA reads TGTGCCAGCAGTTTGGGGCAAGGCTATGGCTACACCTTC. The chain joins TRBV28 to TRBJ1-2, with a weak D call TRBD1 (5 bases). Trimming took off 3 bases at V and 4 bases at J, with 9 bases between the two ends. This CDR3 has 13 residues. Germline values: CDR1 MDHEN, CDR2 SYDVKM.

J is TRBJ2-7 and V is TRBV3-1 (or the pseudogene TRBV3-2); the match to TRBD2 covers 9 bases. The CDR3 spans 15 residues. CDR1 is LGHDT and CDR2 is YNNKEL in the germline V gene (reference sequence). J lost 6 bases, V lost 6 bases, and 12 bases had no gene match. DNA of the CDR3: TGTGCCAGCAGTCCCTTTAGCGGGAGAGTTGCCGAGCAGTACTTC. It translates to CASSPFSGRVAEQYF.

The V gene is TRBV4-1, the J gene TRBJ2-3; 9 bases are a match to TRBD2. The junction had 10 bases not matched to a gene; V was cut back by 0 bases and J by 3 bases. This CDR3 contains 18 residues. Germline CDR1 reads MGHRA; CDR2 reads YSYEKL. The DNA of the CDR3 is TGCGCCAGCAGCCAAGAGATAGGTAGCGGGAGAGGGACAGATACGCAGTATTTT. Amino acid sequence: CASSQEIGSGRGTDTQYF.

CDR3 sequence (DNA): TGTGCCAGCTCACCTGGGGGAGCTAATTCACCCCTCCACTTT. The encoded protein is CASSPGGANSPLHF. V usage is TRBV18 and J usage is TRBJ1-6; a weak D match, TRBD1 (5 bases). Trimming pared 3 bases from V and 6 bases from J, leaving 9 bases between. In germline, CDR1 is KGHSH, CDR2 LQKENI. The CDR3 spans 14 residues.

The gene calls are TRBV5-1 and TRBJ2-1; TRBD2 agrees at 11 bases. Germline loops: CDR1 SGHRS, CDR2 YFSETQ. The V segment lost 0 bases and the J segment 4 bases; nucleotides outside the gene matches: 6. The CDR3 loop spans 17 amino acids. In nucleotides, the CDR3 is TGCGCCAGCAGCTTGGGGACGACTAGCGGGGCGTACAATGAGCAGTTCTTC. Its translation: CASSLGTTSGAYNEQFF.

The count of this clone is one. The genes are TRBV15 and TRBJ2-5, with no clear D. V lost 0 bases, J lost 0 bases, and 11 bases lay in between. CDR1 and CDR2 from the germline V gene are LNHNV and YYDKDF (reference sequence). The CDR3 totals 16 residues. The CDR3 region has the DNA TGTGCCACCAGCAGAGACGGCAGCCTTTACCAAGAGACCCAGTACTTC. Encoded protein: CATSRDGSLYQETQYF.

The chain joins TRBV2 to TRBJ1-2, with 7 positions matching TRBD1. The CDR3 sequence is 15 residues long. Germline V gives CDR1 SNHLY, CDR2 FYNNEI. V lost 3 bases, J lost 5 bases, and 9 bases stayed unmatched. CDR3: CASSDMYRGWYGYTF. The CDR3 DNA reads TGTGCCAGCAGTGATATGTACAGGGGCTGGTATGGCTACACCTTC.

This chain links TRBV19 with TRBJ2-5; 7 bases line up with TRBD2. Germline CDR1 is LNHDA and CDR2 is SQIVND (reference sequence). V shed 6 bases, J shed 4 bases, and the junction held 8 bases outside the gene matches. CDR3 size: 14 residues. The CDR3 nucleotides are TGTGCCAGTAGGGTCCGGGGGGATCGAGAGACCCAGTACTTC. This codes for CASRVRGDRETQYF. The full variable domain, in which reference TRBV19 and TRBJ2-5 provide the parts outside the CDR3, is DGGITQSPKYLFRKEGQNVTLSCEQNLNHDAMYWYRQDPGQGLRLIYYSQIVNDFQKGDIAEGYSVSREKKESFPLTVTSAQKNPTAFYLCASRVRGDRETQYFGPGTRLLVL.

This clone was seen a few times. The genes are TRBV12-5 and TRBJ1-1; D unclear. V lost 7 bases to trimming and J lost 0 bases, with 3 bases between them. This CDR3 is built from 11 residues. The germline CDR1 and CDR2 sequences are LGHNT and FRNRAP. CDR3 residues: CASAMNTEAFF. CDR3 coding DNA: TGTGCTAGTGCGATGAACACTGAAGCTTTCTTT.